A single T cell receptor beta chain is shown here with its context. These data originate in a study of tumor-infiltrating lymphocytes in primary liver carcinoma. TCR beta cDNA was prepared out of 450 to 500 ng total RNA by means of a constant-region primer. Researchers made the TCR beta libraries by running three nested multiplex PCR rounds with slightly modified ARM-PCR. Two initial PCR rounds of about 11 cycles each paired TRBV1-TRBV30 forward primers with a C-beta reverse primer. TCRdb passed the multiplex PCR reads through MiXCR, listing each CDR3 protein once. This table holds about 310,000 distinct CDR3 sequences, around 50% found once. Trimming removed 2 bases from V and 8 bases from J, with 19 bases in between. Germline loops: CDR1 SGHAT, CDR2 FQNNGV. The CDR3 consists of 15 residues. The researchers obtained blood RNA from unsorted whole blood and also extracted germline DNA.

Sequenced: peripheral blood. The rearrangement uses TRBV11-2 and TRBJ2-7; tentatively, D is TRBD1 or TRBD2 (6 bases each). This receptor was obtained from a woman aged 25 to 45 with primary liver carcinoma and hepatitis B virus infection. CDR3 nucleotides: TGTGCCAGCAGCTTACAAGGGGGGCCCCGCGGGAAGCAGTACTTC. It specifies CASSLQGGPRGKQYF.